This T cell receptor beta chain is drawn from a study of control samples from healthy donors and cancer patients. Sequencing used immunoSEQ multiplex PCR; TCRdb keeps in-frame clones, though not all of them. The table has 250,000 to 300,000 clones, roughly 87% seen once. This receptor was obtained from an older woman with lung cancer. The sequenced sample was PBMCs.

The CDR3 region has the DNA TGTGCCAGCAGCCAAGATCGCGGGCTAGCGGGGGTGTCCCTCGTCGGGGAGCTGTTTTTT. Translated: CASSQDRGLAGVSLVGELFF. The chain carries TRBV3-1 (or the pseudogene TRBV3-2) and TRBJ2-2, with TRBD2 identical over 10 bases. The CDR3 loop spans 20 amino acids. Per germline, CDR1 LGHDT and CDR2 YNNKEL (reference sequence). The V and J ends lost 0 bases and 7 bases, in that order; junction bases with no gene match: 17.